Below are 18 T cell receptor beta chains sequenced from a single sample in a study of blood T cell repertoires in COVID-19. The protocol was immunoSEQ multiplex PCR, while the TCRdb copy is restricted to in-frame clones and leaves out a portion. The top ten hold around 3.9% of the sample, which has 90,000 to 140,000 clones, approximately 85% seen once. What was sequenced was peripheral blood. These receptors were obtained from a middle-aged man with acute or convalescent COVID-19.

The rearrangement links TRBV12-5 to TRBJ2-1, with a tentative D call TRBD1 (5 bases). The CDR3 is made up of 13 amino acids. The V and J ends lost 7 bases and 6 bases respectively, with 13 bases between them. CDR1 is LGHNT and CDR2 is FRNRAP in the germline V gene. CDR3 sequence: CASALSTGNEQFF. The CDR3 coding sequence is TGTGCTAGTGCCCTTAGTACAGGCAATGAGCAGTTCTTC.

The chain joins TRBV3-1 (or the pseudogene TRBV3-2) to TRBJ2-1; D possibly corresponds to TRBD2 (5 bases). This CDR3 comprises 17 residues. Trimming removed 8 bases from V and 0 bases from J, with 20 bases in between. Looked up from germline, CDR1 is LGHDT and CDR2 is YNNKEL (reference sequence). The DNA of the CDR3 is TGTGCCAGCGCCTATTCCGGACTCGGAAGCTCCTACAATGAGCAGTTCTTC. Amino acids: CASAYSGLGSSYNEQFF.

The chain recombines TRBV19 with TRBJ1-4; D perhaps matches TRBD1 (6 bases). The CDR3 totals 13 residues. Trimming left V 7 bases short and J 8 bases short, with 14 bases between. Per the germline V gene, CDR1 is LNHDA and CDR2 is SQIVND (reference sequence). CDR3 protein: CASNRQVGEKLFF. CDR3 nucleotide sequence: TGTGCCAGTAACCGACAGGTCGGAGAAAAACTGTTTTTT.

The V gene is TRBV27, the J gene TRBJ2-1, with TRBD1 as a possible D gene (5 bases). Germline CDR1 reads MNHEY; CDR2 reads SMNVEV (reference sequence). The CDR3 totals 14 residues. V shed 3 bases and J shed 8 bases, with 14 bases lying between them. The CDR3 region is CASSFHKQVDEQFF. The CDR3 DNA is TGTGCCAGCAGTTTCCATAAACAGGTGGATGAGCAGTTCTTC.

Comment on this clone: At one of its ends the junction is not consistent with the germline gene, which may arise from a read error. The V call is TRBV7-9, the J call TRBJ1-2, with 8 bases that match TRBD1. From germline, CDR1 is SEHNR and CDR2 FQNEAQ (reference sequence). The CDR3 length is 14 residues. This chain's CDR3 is CASSLGRGRDGYTF. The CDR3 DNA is TGTGCCAGCAGCTTAGGCAGGGGGCGAGATGGTTACACCTTC.

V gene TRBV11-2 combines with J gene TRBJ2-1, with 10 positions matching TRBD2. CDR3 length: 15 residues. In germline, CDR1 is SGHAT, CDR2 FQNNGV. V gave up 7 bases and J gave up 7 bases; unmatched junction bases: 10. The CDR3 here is CASTESGGAWNEQFF. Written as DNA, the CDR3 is TGTGCCAGCACCGAAAGCGGGGGGGCGTGGAATGAGCAGTTCTTC.

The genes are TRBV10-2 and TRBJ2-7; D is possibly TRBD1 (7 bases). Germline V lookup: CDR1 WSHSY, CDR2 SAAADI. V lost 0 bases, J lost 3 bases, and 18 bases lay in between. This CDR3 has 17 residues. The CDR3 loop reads CASSESLGTVGGYEQYF. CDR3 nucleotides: TGCGCCAGCAGTGAGTCGTTAGGGACAGTGGGGGGCTACGAGCAGTACTTC.

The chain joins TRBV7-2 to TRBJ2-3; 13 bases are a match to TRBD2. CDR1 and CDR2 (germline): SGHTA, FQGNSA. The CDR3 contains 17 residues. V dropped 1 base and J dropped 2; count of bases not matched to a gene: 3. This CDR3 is CASSLDGTSGDTDTQYF. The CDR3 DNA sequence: TGTGCCAGCAGCTTAGACGGGACTAGCGGGGACACAGATACGCAGTATTTT.

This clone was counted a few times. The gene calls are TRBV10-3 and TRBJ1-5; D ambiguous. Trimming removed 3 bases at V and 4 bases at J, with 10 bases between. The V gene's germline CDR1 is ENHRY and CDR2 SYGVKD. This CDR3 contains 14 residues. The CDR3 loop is CAISDISGNQPQHF. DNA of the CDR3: TGTGCCATCAGTGATATTTCAGGTAATCAGCCCCAGCATTTT.

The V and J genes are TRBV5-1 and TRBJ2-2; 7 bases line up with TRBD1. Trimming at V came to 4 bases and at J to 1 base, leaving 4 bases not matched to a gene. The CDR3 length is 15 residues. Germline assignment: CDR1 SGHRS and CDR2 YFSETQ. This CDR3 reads CASSPGQLNTGELFF. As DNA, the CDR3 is TGCGCCAGCAGCCCGGGACAGCTGAACACCGGGGAGCTGTTTTTT.

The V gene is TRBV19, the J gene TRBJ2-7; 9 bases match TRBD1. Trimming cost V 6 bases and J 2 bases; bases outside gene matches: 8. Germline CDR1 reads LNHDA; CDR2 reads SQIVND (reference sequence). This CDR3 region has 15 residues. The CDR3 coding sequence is TGTGCCAGTAGCGGGGACAGGGTGGGGACCTACGAGCAGTACTTC. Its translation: CASSGDRVGTYEQYF.

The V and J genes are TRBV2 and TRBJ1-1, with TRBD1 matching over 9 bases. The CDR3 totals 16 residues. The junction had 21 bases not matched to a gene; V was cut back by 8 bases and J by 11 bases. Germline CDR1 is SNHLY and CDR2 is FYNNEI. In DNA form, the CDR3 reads TGTGCCAGCCCACCCGCGGGACAGGGCGAGGGCTTGGGGGCTTTCTTT. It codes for CASPPAGQGEGLGAFF.

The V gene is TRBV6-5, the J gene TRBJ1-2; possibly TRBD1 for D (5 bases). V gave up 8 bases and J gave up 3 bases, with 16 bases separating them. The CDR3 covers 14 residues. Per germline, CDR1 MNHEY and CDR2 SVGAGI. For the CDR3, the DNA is TGTGCCAGCGCGCGGGGGTTAAGCGACTATGGCTACACCTTC. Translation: CASARGLSDYGYTF.

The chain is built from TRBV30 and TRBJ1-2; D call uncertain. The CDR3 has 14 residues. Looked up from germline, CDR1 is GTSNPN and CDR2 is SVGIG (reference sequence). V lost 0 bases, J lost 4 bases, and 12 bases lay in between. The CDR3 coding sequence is TGTGCCTGGAGTGTAGCCGGGGATAGCTATGGCTACACCTTC. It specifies CAWSVAGDSYGYTF.

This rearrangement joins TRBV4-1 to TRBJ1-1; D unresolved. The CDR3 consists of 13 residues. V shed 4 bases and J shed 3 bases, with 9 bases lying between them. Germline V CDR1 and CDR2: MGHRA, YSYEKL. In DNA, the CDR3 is TGCGCCAGCAGCCCCAGGCAATACACTGAAGCTTTCTTT. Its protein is CASSPRQYTEAFF.

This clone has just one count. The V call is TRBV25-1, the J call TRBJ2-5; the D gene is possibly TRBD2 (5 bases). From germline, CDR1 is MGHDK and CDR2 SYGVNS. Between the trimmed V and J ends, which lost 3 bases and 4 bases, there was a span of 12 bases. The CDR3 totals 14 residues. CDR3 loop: CASSDREAGETQYF. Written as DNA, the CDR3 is TGTGCCAGCAGTGACCGAGAGGCGGGAGAGACCCAGTACTTC.

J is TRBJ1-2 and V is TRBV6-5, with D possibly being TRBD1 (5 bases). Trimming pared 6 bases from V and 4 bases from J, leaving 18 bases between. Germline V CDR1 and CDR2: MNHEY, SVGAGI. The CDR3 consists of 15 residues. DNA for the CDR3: TGTGCCAGCAGGATTACCCAGGGCCGTGGCTATGGCTACACCTTC. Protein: CASRITQGRGYGYTF.

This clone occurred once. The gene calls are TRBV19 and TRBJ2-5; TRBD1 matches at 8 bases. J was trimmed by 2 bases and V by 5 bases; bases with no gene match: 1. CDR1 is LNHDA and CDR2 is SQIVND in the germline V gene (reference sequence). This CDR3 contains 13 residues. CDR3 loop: CASSGTGQETQYF. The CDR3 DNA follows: TGTGCCAGTAGTGGGACAGGTCAAGAGACCCAGTACTTC.